What follows are 12 T cell receptor beta chains derived from one specimen sequenced in a study of T cell changes during pregnancy in multiple sclerosis. Using immunoSEQ multiplex PCR, the repertoire was profiled, and TCRdb retains in-frame clones only, with some absent. This repertoire shows 39,000 or so clones, about nine tenths found once; its top ten account for roughly a quarter. Sequenced material: CD8+ T cells from peripheral blood mononuclear cells, taken before pregnancy. The receptors here all came from a female donor with multiple sclerosis, enrolled in a pregnancy study.

The chain joins TRBV14 to TRBJ2-1, with D possibly TRBD1 on 5 matching bases. Looked up from germline, CDR1 is SGHDN and CDR2 is FVKESK. The CDR3 covers 16 residues. Trimming shortened V by 5 bases and J by 9 bases, and 23 bases separated the two germline ends. CDR3 protein: CASSRSSTASGPEQFF. The DNA of the CDR3 is TGTGCCAGCAGCAGGAGTTCGACAGCCTCTGGGCCTGAGCAGTTCTTC.

The rearrangement uses TRBV7-8 and TRBJ2-3; TRBD2 aligns across 8 bases. This CDR3 contains 16 residues. Germline lookup yields CDR1 SGHVS and CDR2 FQNEAQ. V trimming: 3 bases; J trimming: 0 bases; junction bases outside the gene matches: 5. CDR3 in DNA: TGTGCCAGCAGCTTCTTTTTAGCGGGGAGCACAGATACGCAGTATTTT. Translation: CASSFFLAGSTDTQYF.

The V and J genes are TRBV19 and TRBJ2-1; 11 positions match TRBD2. Trimming at V came to 5 bases and at J to 6 bases, leaving 9 bases not matched to a gene. The germline V gene has CDR1 LNHDA and CDR2 SQIVND (reference sequence). The CDR3 contains 16 residues. The CDR3 sequence: CASSLQTSGTLNEQFF. DNA for the CDR3: TGTGCCAGTAGTTTGCAGACTAGCGGGACTCTCAATGAGCAGTTCTTC.

This chain connects TRBV20-1 to TRBJ2-6; D unclear. CDR1 is DFQATT, CDR2 SNEGSKA, per germline (reference sequence). The CDR3 runs 11 residues. V was clipped by 7 bases and J by 4 bases, with 5 bases between them. The CDR3 nucleotides are TGCAGTGTGGCCGGGGCCAACGTCCTGACTTTC. This translates into CSVAGANVLTF.

The chain carries TRBV27 and TRBJ2-7; TRBD1 is a possible D gene (6 bases). Germline V CDR1 and CDR2: MNHEY, SMNVEV (reference sequence). V lost 4 bases to trimming and J lost 5 bases, with 15 bases between them. The CDR3 sequence is 14 residues long. The CDR3 protein is CASSSDSGDHEQYF. CDR3 DNA sequence: TGTGCCAGCAGTTCGGACTCAGGGGACCACGAGCAGTACTTC.

This clone came up a few times. The rearrangement uses TRBV7-2 and TRBJ2-3; 11 bases match TRBD2. V gave up 5 bases and J gave up 2 bases; unmatched junction bases: 6. Germline CDR1 reads SGHTA; CDR2 reads FQGNSA. The CDR3 loop spans 16 amino acids. CDR3 DNA: TGTGCCAGCAGCCCGCGACTAGCGGGACTCACAGATACGCAGTATTTT. Translating gives CASSPRLAGLTDTQYF.

The gene calls are TRBV5-5 and TRBJ1-2; 10 nucleotides match TRBD1. Germline trimming cut 1 base from V and 4 bases from J; bases unmatched to any gene: 10. CDR1 SGHKS and CDR2 YYEKEE come from the germline V gene (reference sequence). The CDR3 spans 17 residues. This chain's CDR3 is CASSLRTGGFFGYGYTF. The CDR3 bases are TGTGCCAGCAGCTTGCGGACAGGGGGATTTTTTGGCTATGGCTACACCTTC.

The chain combines TRBV5-5 with TRBJ2-3; D gene ambiguous. CDR3 size: 14 residues. Germline V gene data show CDR1 as SGHKS and CDR2 as YYEKEE (reference sequence). V gave up 4 bases and J gave up 5 bases, with 14 bases separating them. The CDR3 DNA reads TGTGCCAGCAGCCTCCTCGCGGTTGAAGATACGCAGTATTTT. Residues: CASSLLAVEDTQYF.

V gene TRBV7-9 combines with J gene TRBJ2-1; 10 positions agree with TRBD1. V shed 3 bases, J shed 6 bases, and the junction held 8 bases outside the gene matches. Germline lookup yields CDR1 SEHNR and CDR2 FQNEAQ (reference sequence). The CDR3 extends over 16 amino acids. CDR3: CASSFPPGQGSNEQFF. The CDR3 nucleotides are TGTGCCAGCAGCTTCCCCCCGGGACAGGGGTCCAATGAGCAGTTCTTC. Full variable domain (missing parts from reference TRBV7-9 and TRBJ2-1): DTGVSQNPRHKITKRGQNVTFRCDPISEHNRLYWYRQTLGQGPEFLTYFQNEAQLEKSRLLSDRFSAERPKGSFSTLEIQRTEQGDSAMYLCASSFPPGQGSNEQFFGPGTRLTVL.

The chain couples TRBV9 to TRBJ2-1; D possibly corresponds to TRBD2 (7 bases). The CDR3 totals 16 residues. Trimming removed 3 bases from V and 4 bases from J, with 17 bases in between. Germline CDR1 and CDR2: SGDLS and YYNGEE. DNA for the CDR3: TGTGCCAGCAGCGCCAAGGGGGGGACGATGTACAATGAGCAGTTCTTC. Amino acids: CASSAKGGTMYNEQFF. Based on the CDR3 plus reference TRBV9 and TRBJ2-1, the full variable domain is DSGVTQTPKHLITATGQRVTLRCSPRSGDLSVYWYQQSLDQGLQFLIQYYNGEERAKGNILERFSAQQFPDLHSELNLSSLELGDSALYFCASSAKGGTMYNEQFFGPGTRLTVL.

The V call is TRBV5-1, the J call TRBJ2-3, with 11 bases that match TRBD2. The J segment lost 2 bases and the V segment lost 4 bases, leaving 9 bases of the junction unmatched. The germline V gene encodes CDR1 SGHRS and CDR2 YFSETQ. The CDR3 extends over 17 amino acids. The CDR3 DNA follows: TGCGCCAGCAGCCCGTTAACTAGCGGGAGATACACAGATACGCAGTATTTT. It codes for CASSPLTSGRYTDTQYF.

The rearrangement uses TRBV4-2 and TRBJ2-7; 7 nucleotides agree with TRBD2. The CDR3 is made up of 16 amino acids. CDR1 is LGHNA and CDR2 is YNFKEQ in the germline V gene. V lost 0 bases, J lost 6 bases, and 11 bases stayed unmatched. CDR3 nucleotide sequence: TGTGCCAGCAGCCAAGAAGCCCTAGCGGATAGGAGCGAGCAGTACTTC. Its protein is CASSQEALADRSEQYF.